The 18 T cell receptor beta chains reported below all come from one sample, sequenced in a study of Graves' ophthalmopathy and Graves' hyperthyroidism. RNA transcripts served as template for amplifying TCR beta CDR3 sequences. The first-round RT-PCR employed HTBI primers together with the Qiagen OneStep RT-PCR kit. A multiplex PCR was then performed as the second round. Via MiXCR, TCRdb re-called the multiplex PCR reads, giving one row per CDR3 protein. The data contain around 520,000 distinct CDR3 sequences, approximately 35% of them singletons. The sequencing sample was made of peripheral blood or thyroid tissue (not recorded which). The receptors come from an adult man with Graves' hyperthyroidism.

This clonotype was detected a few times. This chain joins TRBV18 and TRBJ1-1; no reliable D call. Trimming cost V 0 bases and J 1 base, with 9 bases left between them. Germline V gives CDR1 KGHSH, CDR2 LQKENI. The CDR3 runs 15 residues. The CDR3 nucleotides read TGTGCCAGCTCACCACCTAAGGCGGCGAACACTGAAGCTTTCTTT. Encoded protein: CASSPPKAANTEAFF.

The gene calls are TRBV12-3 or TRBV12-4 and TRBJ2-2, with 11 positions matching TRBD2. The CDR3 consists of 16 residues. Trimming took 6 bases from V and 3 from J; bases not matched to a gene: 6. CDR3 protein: CASSPSGRWHTGELFF. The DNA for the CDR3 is TGTGCCAGCAGCCCTAGCGGGAGGTGGCACACCGGGGAGCTGTTTTTT.

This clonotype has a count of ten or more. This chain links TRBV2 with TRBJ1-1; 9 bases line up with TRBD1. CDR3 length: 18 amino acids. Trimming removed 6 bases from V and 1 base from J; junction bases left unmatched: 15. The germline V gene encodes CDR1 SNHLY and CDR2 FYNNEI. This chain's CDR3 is CASREVPGQGTGNTEAFF. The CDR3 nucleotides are TGTGCCAGCAGAGAGGTCCCGGGACAGGGAACGGGGAACACTGAAGCTTTCTTT.

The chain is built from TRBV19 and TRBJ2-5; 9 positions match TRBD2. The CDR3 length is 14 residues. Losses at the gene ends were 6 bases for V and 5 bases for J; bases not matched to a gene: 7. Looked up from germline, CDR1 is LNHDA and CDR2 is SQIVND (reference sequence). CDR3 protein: CASSNIAGVETQYF. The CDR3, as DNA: TGTGCCAGTAGCAACATAGCGGGAGTGGAGACCCAGTACTTC.

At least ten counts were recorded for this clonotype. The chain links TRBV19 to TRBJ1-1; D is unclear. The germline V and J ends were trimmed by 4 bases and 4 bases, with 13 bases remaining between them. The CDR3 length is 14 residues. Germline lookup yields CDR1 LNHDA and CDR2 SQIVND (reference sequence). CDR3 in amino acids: CASSKPRLGTEAFF. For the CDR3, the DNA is TGTGCCAGTAGTAAACCCCGGTTGGGCACTGAAGCTTTCTTT.

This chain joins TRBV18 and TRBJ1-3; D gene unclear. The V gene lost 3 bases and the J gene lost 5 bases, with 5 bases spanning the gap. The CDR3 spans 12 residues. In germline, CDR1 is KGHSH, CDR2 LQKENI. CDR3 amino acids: CASSPGRNTIYF. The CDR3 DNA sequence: TGTGCCAGCTCACCCGGCAGAAACACCATATATTTT.

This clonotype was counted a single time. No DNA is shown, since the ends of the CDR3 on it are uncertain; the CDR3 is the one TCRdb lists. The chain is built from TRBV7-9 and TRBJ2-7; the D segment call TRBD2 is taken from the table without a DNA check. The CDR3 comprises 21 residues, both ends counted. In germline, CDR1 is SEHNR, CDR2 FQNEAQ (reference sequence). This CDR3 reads CASSIYLCSVEGLAGTYEQYF.

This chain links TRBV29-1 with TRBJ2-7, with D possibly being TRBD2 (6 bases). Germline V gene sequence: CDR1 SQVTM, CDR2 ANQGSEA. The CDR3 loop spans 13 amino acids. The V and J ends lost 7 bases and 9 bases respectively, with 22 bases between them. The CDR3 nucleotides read TGCAGCGCCCTGTCGGGACTCCAAAATAGGCAGTACTTC. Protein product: CSALSGLQNRQYF.

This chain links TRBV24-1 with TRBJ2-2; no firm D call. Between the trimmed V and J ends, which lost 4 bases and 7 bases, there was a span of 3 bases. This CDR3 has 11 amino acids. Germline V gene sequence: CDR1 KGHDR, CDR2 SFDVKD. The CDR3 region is CATSESGELFF. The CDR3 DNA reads TGTGCCACCAGTGAGAGCGGGGAGCTGTTTTTT.

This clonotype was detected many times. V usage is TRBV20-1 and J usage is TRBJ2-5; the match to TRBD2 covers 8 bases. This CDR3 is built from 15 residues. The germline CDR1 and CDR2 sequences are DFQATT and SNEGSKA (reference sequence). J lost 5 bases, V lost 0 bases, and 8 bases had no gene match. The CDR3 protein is CSARDRVLAGETQYF. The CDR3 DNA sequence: TGCAGTGCTAGAGATAGGGTCCTAGCGGGTGAGACCCAGTACTTC.

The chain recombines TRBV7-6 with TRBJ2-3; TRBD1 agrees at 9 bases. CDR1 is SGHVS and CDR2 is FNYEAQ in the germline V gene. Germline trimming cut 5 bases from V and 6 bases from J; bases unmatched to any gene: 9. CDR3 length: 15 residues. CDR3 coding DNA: TGTGCCAGCAGCACGGGACAGGGCGTACGTGATACGCAGTATTTT. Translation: CASSTGQGVRDTQYF.

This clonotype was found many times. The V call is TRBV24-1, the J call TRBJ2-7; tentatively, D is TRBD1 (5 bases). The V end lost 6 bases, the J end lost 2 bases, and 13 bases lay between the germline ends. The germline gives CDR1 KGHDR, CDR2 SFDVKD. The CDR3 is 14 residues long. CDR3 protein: CATSPSTETYEQYF. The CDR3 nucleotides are TGTGCCACCAGTCCCTCGACAGAAACCTACGAGCAGTACTTC.

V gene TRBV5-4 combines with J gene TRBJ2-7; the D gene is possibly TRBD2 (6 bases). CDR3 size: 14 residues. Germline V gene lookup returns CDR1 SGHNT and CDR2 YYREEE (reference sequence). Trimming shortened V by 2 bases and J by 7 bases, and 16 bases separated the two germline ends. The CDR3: CASSFGGGLREQYF. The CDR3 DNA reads TGTGCCAGCAGCTTCGGTGGGGGACTTAGGGAGCAGTACTTC.

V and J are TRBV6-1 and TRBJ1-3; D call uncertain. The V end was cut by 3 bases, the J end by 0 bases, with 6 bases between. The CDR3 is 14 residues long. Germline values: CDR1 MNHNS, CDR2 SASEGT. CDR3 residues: CASSDWTSGNTIYF. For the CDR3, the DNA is TGTGCCAGCAGTGATTGGACCTCTGGAAACACCATATATTTT.

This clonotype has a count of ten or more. In DNA form, the CDR3 reads TGTGCCAGCAGTTCGACCCGTTACTACGAGCAGTACTTC. Translation: CASSSTRYYEQYF. The V and J genes are TRBV27 and TRBJ2-7; D gene ambiguous. Trimming left V 4 bases short and J 3 bases short, with 10 bases between. Germline V lookup: CDR1 MNHEY, CDR2 SMNVEV (reference sequence). The CDR3 contains 13 residues.

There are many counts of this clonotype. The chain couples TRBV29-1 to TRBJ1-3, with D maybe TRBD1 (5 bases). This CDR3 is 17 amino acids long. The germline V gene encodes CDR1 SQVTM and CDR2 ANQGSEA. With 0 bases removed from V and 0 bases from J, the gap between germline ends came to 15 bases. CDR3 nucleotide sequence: TGCAGCGTTGAAGATCGGGGCCCCTATGGCTCTGGAAACACCATATATTTT. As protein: CSVEDRGPYGSGNTIYF.

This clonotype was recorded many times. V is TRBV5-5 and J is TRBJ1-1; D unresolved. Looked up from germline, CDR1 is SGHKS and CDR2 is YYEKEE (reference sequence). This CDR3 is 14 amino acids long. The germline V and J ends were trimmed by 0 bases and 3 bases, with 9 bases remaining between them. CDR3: CASSLDGEDTEAFF. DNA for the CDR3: TGTGCCAGCAGCTTGGACGGGGAAGACACTGAAGCTTTCTTT.

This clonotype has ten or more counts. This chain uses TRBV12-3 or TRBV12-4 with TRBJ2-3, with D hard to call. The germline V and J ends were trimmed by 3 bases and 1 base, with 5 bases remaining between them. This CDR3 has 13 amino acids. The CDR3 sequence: CASSFPGTDTQYF. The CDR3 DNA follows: TGTGCCAGCAGTTTTCCTGGCACAGATACGCAGTATTTT.